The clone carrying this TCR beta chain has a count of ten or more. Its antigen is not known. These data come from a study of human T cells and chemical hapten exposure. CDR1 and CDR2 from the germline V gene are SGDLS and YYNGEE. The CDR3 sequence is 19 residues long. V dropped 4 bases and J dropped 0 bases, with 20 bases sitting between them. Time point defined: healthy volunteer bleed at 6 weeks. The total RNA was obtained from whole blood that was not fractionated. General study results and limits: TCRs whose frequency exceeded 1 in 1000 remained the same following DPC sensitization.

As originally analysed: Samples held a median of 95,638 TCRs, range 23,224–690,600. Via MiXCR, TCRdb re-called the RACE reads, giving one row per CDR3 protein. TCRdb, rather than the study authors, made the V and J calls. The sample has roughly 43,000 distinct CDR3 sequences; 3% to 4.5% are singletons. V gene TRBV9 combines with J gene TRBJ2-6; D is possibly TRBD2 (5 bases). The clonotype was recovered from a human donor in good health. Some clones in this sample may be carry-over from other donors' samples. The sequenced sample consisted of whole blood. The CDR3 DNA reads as TGTGCCAGCAGCCCAAGGAGGCAGGCCCCCCTCTCTGGGGCCAACGTCCTGACTTTC. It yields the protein CASSPRRQAPLSGANVLTF.